The T cell receptor beta chain under discussion was sequenced for a study of blood T cell repertoires in COVID-19. The protocol was immunoSEQ multiplex PCR, while the TCRdb copy is restricted to in-frame clones and leaves out a portion. Altogether about 280,000 clones are present, roughly 85% being singletons, with the ten largest covering more than 4%. Trimming removed 7 bases from V and 10 bases from J; junction bases left unmatched: 8. The CDR3 has 14 amino acids. CDR1 is MNHEY and CDR2 is SVGAGI in the germline V gene. This chain connects TRBV6-5 to TRBJ1-6; 9 bases match TRBD1. Sequenced: PBMCs or T cells enriched from blood (not recorded which). The clonotype was recovered from a man aged 35 to 55 who had been exposed to COVID-19. As DNA, the CDR3 is TGTGCCAGCACTAGGACAGGGGAGGAGTCACCCCTCCACTTT. Its translation is CASTRTGEESPLHF.